The following is a T cell receptor (beta chain) sequence with its context. This sample is part of a study of shared T cell receptors in the human thymus. Assay: immunoSEQ multiplex PCR; the TCRdb copy retains only in-frame clones and omits some. The table has roughly 710,000 clones, 70% to 90% seen once. The CDR3 runs 17 residues. The germline gives CDR1 SNHLY, CDR2 FYNNEI. This same sample was also taken into another study, of human thymus T cells.

The specimen was thymocytes. The chain joins TRBV2 to TRBJ2-5; TRBD2 agrees at 7 bases. The better agreement between TRBJ2-7 and the DNA end casts doubt on the J call. The source of this sequence is a girl under three years old with a congenital heart defect. The DNA for the CDR3 is TGTGCCAGCAGTGGGGGTCGAAAGCGGGGCAGCTCCTACGAGCAGTACTTC. This translates into CASSGGRKRGSSYEQYF.